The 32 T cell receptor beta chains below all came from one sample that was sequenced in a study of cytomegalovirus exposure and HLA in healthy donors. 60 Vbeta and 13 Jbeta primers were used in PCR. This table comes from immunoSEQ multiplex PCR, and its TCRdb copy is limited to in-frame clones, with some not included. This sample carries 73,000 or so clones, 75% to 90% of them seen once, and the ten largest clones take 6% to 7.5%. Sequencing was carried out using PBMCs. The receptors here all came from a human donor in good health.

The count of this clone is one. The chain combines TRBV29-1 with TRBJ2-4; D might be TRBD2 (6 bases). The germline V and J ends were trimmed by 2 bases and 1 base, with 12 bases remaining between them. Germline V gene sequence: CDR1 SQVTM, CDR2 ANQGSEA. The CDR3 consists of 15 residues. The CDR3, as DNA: TGCAGCGTTGAAAACACGGGGGAGGCCAAAAACATTCAGTACTTC. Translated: CSVENTGEAKNIQYF.

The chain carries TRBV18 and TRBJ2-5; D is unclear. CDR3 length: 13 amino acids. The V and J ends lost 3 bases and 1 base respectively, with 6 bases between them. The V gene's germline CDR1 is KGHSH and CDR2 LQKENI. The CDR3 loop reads CASSPAVQETQYF. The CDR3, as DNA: TGTGCCAGCTCACCGGCAGTCCAAGAGACCCAGTACTTC.

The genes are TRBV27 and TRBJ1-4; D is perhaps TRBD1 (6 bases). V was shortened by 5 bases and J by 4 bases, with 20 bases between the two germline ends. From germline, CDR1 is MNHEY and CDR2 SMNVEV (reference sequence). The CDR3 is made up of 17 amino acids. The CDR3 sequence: CASSLYPPGQFNEKLFF. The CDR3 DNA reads TGTGCCAGCAGTCTATACCCACCGGGACAATTTAATGAAAAACTGTTTTTT.

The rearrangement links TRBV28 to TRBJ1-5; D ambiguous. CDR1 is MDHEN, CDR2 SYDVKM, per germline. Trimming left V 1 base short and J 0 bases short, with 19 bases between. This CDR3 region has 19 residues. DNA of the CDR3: TGTGCCAGCAGTTTATCACCCCCAGCGGTTTATGATAGCAATCAGCCCCAGCATTTT. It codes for CASSLSPPAVYDSNQPQHF.

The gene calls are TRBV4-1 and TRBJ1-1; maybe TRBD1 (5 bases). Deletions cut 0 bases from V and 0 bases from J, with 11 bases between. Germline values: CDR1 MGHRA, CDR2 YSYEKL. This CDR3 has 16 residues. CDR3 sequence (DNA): TGCGCCAGCAGCCAAGAGGCGGGGGACCTGAACACTGAAGCTTTCTTT. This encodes CASSQEAGDLNTEAFF.

The CDR3 here is CASSFTVSGGAVDTQYF. CDR3 DNA: TGTGCCAGCAGCTTTACAGTTAGCGGGGGGGCTGTGGATACGCAGTATTTT. The chain is built from TRBV11-2 and TRBJ2-3; TRBD2 agrees at 11 bases. With 3 bases clipped from V and 6 bases from J, the junction kept 11 bases outside the gene matches. Germline values: CDR1 SGHAT, CDR2 FQNNGV. The CDR3 runs to 17 residues.

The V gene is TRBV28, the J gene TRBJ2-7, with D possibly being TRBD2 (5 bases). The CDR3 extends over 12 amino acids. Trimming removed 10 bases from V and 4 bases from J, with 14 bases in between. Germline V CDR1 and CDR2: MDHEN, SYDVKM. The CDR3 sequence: CATLGVGYEQYF. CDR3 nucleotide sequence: TGTGCCACCCTCGGGGTGGGGTACGAGCAGTACTTC.

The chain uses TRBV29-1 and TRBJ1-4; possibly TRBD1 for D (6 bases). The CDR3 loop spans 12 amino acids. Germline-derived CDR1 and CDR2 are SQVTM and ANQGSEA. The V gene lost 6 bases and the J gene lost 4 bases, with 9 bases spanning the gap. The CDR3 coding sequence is TGCAGCGTGGGACACGATAATGAAAAACTGTTTTTT. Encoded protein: CSVGHDNEKLFF.

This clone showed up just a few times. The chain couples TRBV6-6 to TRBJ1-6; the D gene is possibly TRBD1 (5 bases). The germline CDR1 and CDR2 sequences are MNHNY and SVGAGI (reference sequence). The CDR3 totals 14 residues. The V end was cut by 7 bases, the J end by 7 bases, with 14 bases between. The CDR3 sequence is CASNSGAGNSPLHF. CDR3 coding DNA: TGTGCCAGCAACTCCGGGGCGGGGAATTCACCCCTCCACTTT.

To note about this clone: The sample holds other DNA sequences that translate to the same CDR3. CDR3: CASSYSGGNTEAFF. DNA of the CDR3: TGTGCCAGCAGTTACTCCGGGGGGAACACTGAAGCTTTCTTT. The genes are TRBV6-5 and TRBJ1-1; tentatively, D is TRBD1 (5 bases). CDR3 length: 14 residues. Germline loops: CDR1 MNHEY, CDR2 SVGAGI. V was pared by 0 bases and J by 1 base, with 6 bases between.

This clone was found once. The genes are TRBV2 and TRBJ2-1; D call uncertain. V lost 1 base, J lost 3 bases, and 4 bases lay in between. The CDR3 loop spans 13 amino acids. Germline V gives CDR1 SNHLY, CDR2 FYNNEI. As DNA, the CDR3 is TGTGCCAGCAGTGAAGGCGGCTACAATGAGCAGTTCTTC. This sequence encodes CASSEGGYNEQFF.

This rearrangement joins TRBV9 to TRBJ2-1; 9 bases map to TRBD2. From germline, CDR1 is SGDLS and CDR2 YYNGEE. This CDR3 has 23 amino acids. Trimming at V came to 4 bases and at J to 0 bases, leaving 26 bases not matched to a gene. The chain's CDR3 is CASSTPGPLIGGLAGTSYNEQFF. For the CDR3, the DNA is TGTGCCAGCAGCACCCCGGGACCTTTGATCGGGGGTCTAGCGGGAACCTCCTACAATGAGCAGTTCTTC.

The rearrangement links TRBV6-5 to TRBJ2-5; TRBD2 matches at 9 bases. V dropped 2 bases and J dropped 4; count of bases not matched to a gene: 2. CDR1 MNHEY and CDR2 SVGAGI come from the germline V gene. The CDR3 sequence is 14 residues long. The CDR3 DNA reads TGTGCCAGCAGTTACGCGACTAGCGGAGAGACCCAGTACTTC. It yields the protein CASSYATSGETQYF.

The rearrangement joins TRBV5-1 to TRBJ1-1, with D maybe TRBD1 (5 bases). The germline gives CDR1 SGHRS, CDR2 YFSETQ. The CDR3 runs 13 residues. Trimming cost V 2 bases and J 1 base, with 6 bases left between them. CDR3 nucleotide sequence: TGCGCCAGCAGCTTACAGGCGAACACTGAAGCTTTCTTT. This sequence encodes CASSLQANTEAFF.

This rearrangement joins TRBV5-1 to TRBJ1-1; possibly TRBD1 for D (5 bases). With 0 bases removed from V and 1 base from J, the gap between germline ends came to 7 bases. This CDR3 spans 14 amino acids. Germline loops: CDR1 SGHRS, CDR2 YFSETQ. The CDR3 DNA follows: TGCGCCAGCAGCTTGGAACAGGCGAACACTGAAGCTTTCTTT. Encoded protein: CASSLEQANTEAFF.

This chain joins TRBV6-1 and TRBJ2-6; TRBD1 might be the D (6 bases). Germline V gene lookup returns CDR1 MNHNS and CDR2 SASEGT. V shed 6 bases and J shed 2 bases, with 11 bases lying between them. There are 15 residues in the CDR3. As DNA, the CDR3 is TGTGCCAGCAGGACGGACAGACCTGGGGCCAACGTCCTGACTTTC. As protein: CASRTDRPGANVLTF.

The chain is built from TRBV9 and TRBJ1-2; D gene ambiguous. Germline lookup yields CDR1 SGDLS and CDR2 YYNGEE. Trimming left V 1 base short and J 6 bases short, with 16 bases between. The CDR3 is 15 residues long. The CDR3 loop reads CASSVLTESYNGYTF. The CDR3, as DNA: TGTGCCAGCAGCGTACTAACAGAGTCTTATAATGGCTACACCTTC.

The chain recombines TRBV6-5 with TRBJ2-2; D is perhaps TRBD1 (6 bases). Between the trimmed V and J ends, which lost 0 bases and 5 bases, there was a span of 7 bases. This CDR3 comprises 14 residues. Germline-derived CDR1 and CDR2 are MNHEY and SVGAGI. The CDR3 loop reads CASSYSRGTGELFF. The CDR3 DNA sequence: TGTGCCAGCAGTTACTCGAGGGGGACCGGGGAGCTGTTTTTT.

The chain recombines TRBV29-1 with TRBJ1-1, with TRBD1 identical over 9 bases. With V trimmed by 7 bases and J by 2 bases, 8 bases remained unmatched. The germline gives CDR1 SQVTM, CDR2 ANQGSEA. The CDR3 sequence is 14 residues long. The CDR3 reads CSAGQGTYNTEAFF. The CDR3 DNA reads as TGCAGCGCAGGACAGGGGACATATAACACTGAAGCTTTCTTT.

DNA of the CDR3: TGTGCCAGTAGTATATCCCAGTGGAATCAGCCCCAGCATTTT. Translating it yields CASSISQWNQPQHF. The chain couples TRBV19 to TRBJ1-5; D call uncertain. Germline V gene data show CDR1 as LNHDA and CDR2 as SQIVND (reference sequence). The length of the CDR3 is 14 residues. Trimming left V 2 bases short and J 4 bases short, with 9 bases between. Full variable domain (remainder filled in from reference TRBV19 and TRBJ1-5): DGGITQSPKYLFRKEGQNVTLSCEQNLNHDAMYWYRQDPGQGLRLIYYSQIVNDFQKGDIAEGYSVSREKKESFPLTVTSAQKNPTAFYLCASSISQWNQPQHFGDGTRLSIL.

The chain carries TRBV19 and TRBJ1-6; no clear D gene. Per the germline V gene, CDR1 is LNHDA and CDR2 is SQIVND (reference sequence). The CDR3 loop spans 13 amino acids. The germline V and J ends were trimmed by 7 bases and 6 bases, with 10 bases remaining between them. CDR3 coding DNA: TGTGCCAGTATGGTCAGTTCTAATTCACCCCTCCACTTT. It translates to CASMVSSNSPLHF.

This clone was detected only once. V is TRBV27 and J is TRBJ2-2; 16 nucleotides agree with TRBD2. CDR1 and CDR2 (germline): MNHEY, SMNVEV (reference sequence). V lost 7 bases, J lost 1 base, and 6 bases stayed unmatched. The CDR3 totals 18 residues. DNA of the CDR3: TGTGCCAGCAACTTGGGGACTAGCGGGGGGGGGAACACCGGGGAGCTGTTTTTT. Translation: CASNLGTSGGGNTGELFF.

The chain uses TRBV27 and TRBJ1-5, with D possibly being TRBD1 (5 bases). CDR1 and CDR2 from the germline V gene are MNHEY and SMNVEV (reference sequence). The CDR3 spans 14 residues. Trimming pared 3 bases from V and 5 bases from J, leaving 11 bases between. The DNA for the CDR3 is TGTGCCAGCAGTTTTGAGCCAGGGTATCAGCCCCAGCATTTT. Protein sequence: CASSFEPGYQPQHF.

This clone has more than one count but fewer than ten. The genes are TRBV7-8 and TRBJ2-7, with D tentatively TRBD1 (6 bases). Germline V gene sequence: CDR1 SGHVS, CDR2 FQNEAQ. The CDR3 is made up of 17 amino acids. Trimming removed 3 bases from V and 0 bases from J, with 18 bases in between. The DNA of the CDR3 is TGTGCCAGCAGCTTGTCCACTGGACAGATAAGCTCCTACGAGCAGTACTTC. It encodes CASSLSTGQISSYEQYF.

DNA for the CDR3: TGTGCCAGTAGTATACTTGGGAGGGAGACCCAGTACTTC. Amino acid sequence: CASSILGRETQYF. V usage is TRBV19 and J usage is TRBJ2-5; possible D gene TRBD2, 6 bases. Trimming removed 2 bases from V and 5 bases from J, with 9 bases in between. Germline V gene lookup returns CDR1 LNHDA and CDR2 SQIVND (reference sequence). The CDR3 covers 13 residues.

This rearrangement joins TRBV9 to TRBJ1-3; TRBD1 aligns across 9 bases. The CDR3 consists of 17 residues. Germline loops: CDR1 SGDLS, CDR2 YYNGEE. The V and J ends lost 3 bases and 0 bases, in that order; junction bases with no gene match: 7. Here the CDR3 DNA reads TGTGCCAGCAGCGCTCCGGACAGGGGAAGCTCTGGAAACACCATATATTTT. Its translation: CASSAPDRGSSGNTIYF.

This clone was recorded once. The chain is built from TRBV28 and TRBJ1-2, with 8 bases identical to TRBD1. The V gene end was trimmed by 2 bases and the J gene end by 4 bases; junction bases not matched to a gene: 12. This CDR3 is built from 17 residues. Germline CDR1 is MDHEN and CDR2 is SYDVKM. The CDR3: CASSLTFVGQGPYGYTF. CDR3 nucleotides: TGTGCCAGCAGTTTAACCTTCGTTGGACAGGGTCCCTATGGCTACACCTTC.

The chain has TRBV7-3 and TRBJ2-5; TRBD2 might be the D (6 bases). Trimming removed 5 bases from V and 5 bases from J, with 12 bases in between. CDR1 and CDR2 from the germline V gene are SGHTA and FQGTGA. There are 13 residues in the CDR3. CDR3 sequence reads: CASSPGRGETQYF. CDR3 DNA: TGTGCCAGCAGCCCAGGACGGGGGGAGACCCAGTACTTC.

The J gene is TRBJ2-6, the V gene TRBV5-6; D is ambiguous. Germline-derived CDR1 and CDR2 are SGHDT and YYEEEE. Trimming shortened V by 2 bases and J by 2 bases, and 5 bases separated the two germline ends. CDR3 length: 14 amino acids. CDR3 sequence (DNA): TGTGCCAGCAGCTTCGACACTGGGGCCAACGTCCTGACTTTC. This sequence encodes CASSFDTGANVLTF.

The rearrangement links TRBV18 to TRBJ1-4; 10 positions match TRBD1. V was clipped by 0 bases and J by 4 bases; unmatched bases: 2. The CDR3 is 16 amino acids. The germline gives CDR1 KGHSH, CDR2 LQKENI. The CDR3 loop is CASSPPGTGVNEKLFF. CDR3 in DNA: TGTGCCAGCTCACCACCGGGGACAGGGGTTAATGAAAAACTGTTTTTT.

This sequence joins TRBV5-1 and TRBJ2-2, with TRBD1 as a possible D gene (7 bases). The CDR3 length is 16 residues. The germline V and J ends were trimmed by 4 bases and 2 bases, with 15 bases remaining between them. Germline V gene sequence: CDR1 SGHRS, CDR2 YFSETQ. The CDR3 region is CASSPGGTANTGELFF. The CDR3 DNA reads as TGCGCCAGCAGCCCAGGGGGGACCGCAAACACCGGGGAGCTGTTTTTT.

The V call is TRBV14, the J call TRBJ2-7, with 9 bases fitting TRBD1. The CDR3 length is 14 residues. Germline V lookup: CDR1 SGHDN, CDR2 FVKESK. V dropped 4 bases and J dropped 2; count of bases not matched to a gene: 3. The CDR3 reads CASSRGQGTYEQYF. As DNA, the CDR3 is TGTGCCAGCAGCCGGGGACAGGGAACCTACGAGCAGTACTTC.